The 2 T cell receptor beta chains below all came from one sample that was sequenced in a study of shared T cell receptors in the human thymus. Only in-frame clones appear in the TCRdb table, and some are missing; sequencing was by immunoSEQ multiplex PCR. The sample comprises almost 550,000 clones, approximately 80% of which are singletons, and about 0.013% rests with the top ten. The same sample was also used in a study of human thymus T cells.

Material for sequencing was thymocytes. These receptors were collected from a boy less than two years old with a congenital heart defect.

This sequence joins TRBV19 and TRBJ2-3, with 10 bases matching TRBD1. Germline lookup yields CDR1 LNHDA and CDR2 SQIVND (reference sequence). The CDR3 runs 18 residues. With V trimmed by 10 bases and J by 2 bases, 18 bases remained unmatched. CDR3 coding DNA: TGTGCCACCAACTTAAACCCCGGGACAGGGGACAACACAGATACGCAGTATTTT. Its protein is CATNLNPGTGDNTDTQYF.

The chain is built from TRBV30 and TRBJ1-4, with unresolved D. V dropped 4 bases and J dropped 7 bases, with 16 bases sitting between them. The CDR3 has 14 residues. Germline CDR1 and CDR2: GTSNPN and SVGIG (reference sequence). CDR3 in DNA: TGTGCCTGGACAGCGGGCGGGAATCGTGAAAAACTGTTTTTT. Protein product: CAWTAGGNREKLFF.